Included here is one T cell receptor beta chain sequence, with context. Some clones are missing from TCRdb's copy, which holds only in-frame ones; the method was immunoSEQ multiplex PCR. The data show about 58,000 clones, 80% to 90% seen once. The sample comes from a study of OX40 agonist ivuxolimab in advanced cancers. Overall study context: Prior checkpoint blockade (anti-PD-1, anti-PD-L1 or anti-CTLA-4) was permitted; less than 45% had it.

Trimming took 7 bases from V and 0 from J, leaving 13 bases between them. The CDR3 contains 15 residues. CDR1 is SNHLY and CDR2 is FYNNEI in the germline V gene. The receptor's source is an adult with an advanced solid tumor such as melanoma, head and neck, liver or kidney cancer. V is TRBV2 and J is TRBJ2-4; D gene ambiguous. The sequencing here drew on CD4+ or CD8+ T cells sorted from blood, taken in a trial of the OX40 agonist ivuxolimab. The chain's CDR3 is CASKPPTLAKNIQYF. CDR3 nucleotide sequence: TGTGCCAGCAAACCACCAACACTAGCCAAAAACATTCAGTACTTC.